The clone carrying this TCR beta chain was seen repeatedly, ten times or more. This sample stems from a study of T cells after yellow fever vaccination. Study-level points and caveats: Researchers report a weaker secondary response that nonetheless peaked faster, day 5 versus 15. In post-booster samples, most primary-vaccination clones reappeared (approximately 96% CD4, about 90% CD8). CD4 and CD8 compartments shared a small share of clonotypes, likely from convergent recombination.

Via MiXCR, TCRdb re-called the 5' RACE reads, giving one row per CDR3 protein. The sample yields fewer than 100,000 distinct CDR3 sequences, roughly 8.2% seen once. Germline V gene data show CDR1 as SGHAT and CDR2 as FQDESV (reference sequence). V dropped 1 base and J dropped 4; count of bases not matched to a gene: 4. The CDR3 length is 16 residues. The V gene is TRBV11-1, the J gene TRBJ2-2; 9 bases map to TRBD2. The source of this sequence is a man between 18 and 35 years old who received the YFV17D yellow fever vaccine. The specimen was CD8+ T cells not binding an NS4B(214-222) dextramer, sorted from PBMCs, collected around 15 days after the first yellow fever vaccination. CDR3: CASSLVASGATGELFF. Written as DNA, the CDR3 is TGTGCCAGCAGCTTAGTGGCTAGCGGGGCCACCGGGGAGCTGTTTTTT.